A selection of T cell receptor beta chains follows, all from one sample in a study of blood T cell repertoires in COVID-19. Only in-frame clones appear in the TCRdb table, and some are missing; sequencing was by immunoSEQ multiplex PCR. The table shows 200,000 to 250,000 clones, with approximately 90% occurring only once. Source material: peripheral blood. These receptors all come from a man aged 45-60 years with acute or convalescent COVID-19. Each CDR3 is given with its conserved first and last residue. Fields, in order: V gene, D gene, clone size, J gene, CDR3 protein. A D gene is named only where the DNA matches it firmly. Clone size appears in some rows only: once, few, many, or a class for an expanded clone.

TRBV5-1,.,once,TRBJ1-2,CASSLGAGAANYGYTF
TRBV5-4,.,.,TRBJ1-2,CASSLETNYGYTF
TRBV11-3,.,.,TRBJ2-1,CASSLEGGNEQFF
TRBV18,.,.,TRBJ1-1,CASSPQLAVAEAFF
TRBV7-3,TRBD1,.,TRBJ2-1,CASSSGQGTYNEQFF
TRBV19,TRBD1,.,TRBJ1-5,CASSIAGQINQPQHF
TRBV6-5,.,.,TRBJ2-3,CASTLDSSTDTQYF
TRBV12-3/TRBV12-4,.,.,TRBJ1-2,CASTTGWDGYTF
TRBV3-1/TRBV3-2,.,.,TRBJ2-5,CASSQTGQETQYF
TRBV5-1,TRBD1,once,TRBJ2-1,CASSWGTTGGNEQFF